The sequence of this T cell receptor (beta chain) was determined in a study of shared clonotypes between healthy human individuals. Study outcomes and limitations: Among the subsets, naive ones generally showed larger estimated richness than memory ones. Clonotype sharing among donors was expected to depend on sequencing depth.

The germline V gene encodes CDR1 KGHSH and CDR2 LQKENI. The CDR3 totals 14 residues. Per the authors' pipeline: ImmunoSEQ sequences covered only the junction and lacked quality scores; filtering therefore differed. Assay: immunoSEQ multiplex PCR; the TCRdb copy retains only in-frame clones and omits some. V and J calls and clone size are copied from that table; D and trimming were computed from the DNA. Here the sample spans approximately 2,300,000 clones, less than 95% being singletons. About this clone: As yet, its antigen is unknown.

The chain carries TRBV18 and TRBJ1-5; D call uncertain. This sequence originates from a man younger than 35 in good health. Some clones in this sample may be carry-over from other donors' samples. The source material was naive CD4+ T cells from PBMCs. The subset was: CD45RA+ positively selected. CDR3 bases: TGTCCTTACTACTGGGGTTTTCGCAATCAGCCCCAGCATTTT. Translating it yields CPYYWGFRNQPQHF.